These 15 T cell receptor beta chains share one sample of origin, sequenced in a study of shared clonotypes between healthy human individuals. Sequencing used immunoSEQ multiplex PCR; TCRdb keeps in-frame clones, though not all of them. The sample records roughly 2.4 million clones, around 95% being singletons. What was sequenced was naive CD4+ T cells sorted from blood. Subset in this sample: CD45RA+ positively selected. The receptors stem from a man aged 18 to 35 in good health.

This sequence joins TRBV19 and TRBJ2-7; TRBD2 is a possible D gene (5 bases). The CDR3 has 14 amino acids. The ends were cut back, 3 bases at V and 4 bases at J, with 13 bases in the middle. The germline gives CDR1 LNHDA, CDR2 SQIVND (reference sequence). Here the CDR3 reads CASSITAAAYEQYF. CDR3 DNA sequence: TGTGCCAGTAGTATTACAGCGGCGGCGTACGAGCAGTACTTC.

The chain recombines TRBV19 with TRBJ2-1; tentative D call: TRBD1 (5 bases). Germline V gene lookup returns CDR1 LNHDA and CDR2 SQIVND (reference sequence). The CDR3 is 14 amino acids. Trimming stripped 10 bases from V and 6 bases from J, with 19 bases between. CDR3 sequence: CATSPAGQGNEQFF. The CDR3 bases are TGTGCCACTTCCCCAGCTGGGCAGGGCAATGAGCAGTTCTTC.

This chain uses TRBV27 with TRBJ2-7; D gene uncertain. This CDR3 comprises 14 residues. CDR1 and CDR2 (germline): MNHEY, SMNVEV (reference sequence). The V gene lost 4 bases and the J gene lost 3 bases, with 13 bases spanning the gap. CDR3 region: CASSSYGDSYEQYF. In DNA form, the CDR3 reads TGTGCCAGCAGTTCCTATGGGGATAGCTACGAGCAGTACTTC.

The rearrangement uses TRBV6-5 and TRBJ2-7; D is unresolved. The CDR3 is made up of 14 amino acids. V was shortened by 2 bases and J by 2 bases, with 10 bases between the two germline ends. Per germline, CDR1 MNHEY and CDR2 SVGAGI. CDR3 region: CASSYERKAYEQYF. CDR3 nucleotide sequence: TGTGCCAGCAGTTACGAACGGAAGGCCTACGAGCAGTACTTC.

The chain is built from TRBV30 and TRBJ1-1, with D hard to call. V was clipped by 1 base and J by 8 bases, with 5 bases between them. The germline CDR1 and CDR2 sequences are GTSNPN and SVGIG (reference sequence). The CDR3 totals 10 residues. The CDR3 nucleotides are TGTGCCTGGAGTGACAGAGAAGCTTTCTTT. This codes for CAWSDREAFF.

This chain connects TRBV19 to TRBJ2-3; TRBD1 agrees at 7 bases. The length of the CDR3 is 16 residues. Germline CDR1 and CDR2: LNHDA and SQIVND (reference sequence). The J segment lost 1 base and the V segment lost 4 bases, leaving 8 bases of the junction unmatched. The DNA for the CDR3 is TGTGCCAGTAGTACGGCAGGGGGTTCGGGCACAGATACGCAGTATTTT. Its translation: CASSTAGGSGTDTQYF.

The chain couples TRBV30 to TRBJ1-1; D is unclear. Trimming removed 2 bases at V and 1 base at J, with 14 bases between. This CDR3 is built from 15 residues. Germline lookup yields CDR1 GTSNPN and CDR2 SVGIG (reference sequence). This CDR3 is CAWSSLTDSNTEAFF. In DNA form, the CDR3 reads TGTGCCTGGAGTAGTTTGACGGACTCGAACACTGAAGCTTTCTTT.

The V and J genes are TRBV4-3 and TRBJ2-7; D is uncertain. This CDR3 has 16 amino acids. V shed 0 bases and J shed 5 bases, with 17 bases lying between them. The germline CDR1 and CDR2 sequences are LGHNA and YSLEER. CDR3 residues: CASSQDLLVLKNEQYF. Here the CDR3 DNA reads TGCGCCAGCAGCCAAGATCTTCTAGTACTTAAGAACGAGCAGTACTTC.

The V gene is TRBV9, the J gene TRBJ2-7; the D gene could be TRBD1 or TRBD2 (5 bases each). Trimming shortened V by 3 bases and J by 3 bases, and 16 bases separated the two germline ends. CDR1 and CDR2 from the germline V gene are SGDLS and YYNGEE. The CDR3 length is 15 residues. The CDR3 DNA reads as TGTGCCAGCAGCGAGTATGGGGACCTCGACTACGAGCAGTACTTC. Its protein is CASSEYGDLDYEQYF.

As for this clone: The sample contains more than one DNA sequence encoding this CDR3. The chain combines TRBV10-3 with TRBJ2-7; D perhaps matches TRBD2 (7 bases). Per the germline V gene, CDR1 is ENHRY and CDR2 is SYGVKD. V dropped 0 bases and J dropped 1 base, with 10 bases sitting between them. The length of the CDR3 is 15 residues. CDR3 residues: CAISESRGGSYEQYF. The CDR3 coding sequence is TGTGCCATCAGTGAGTCGAGGGGGGGATCCTACGAGCAGTACTTC.

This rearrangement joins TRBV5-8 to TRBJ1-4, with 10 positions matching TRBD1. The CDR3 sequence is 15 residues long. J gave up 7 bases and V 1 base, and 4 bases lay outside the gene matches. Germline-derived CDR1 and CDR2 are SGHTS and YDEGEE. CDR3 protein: CASSLSGTGAEKLFF. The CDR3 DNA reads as TGTGCCAGCAGCTTGTCCGGGACAGGGGCTGAAAAACTGTTTTTT. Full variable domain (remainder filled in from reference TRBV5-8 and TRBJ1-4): EAGVTQSPTHLIKTRGQQATLRCSPISGHTSVYWYQQALGLGLQFLLWYDEGEERNRGNFPPRFSGRQFPNYSSELNVNALELEDSALYLCASSLSGTGAEKLFFGSGTQLSVL.

The CDR3, as DNA: TGTGCCAGCAGCCCAACGGGAGGGCTATACGAGCAGTACTTC. Translation: CASSPTGGLYEQYF. V usage is TRBV9 and J usage is TRBJ2-7, with 8 bases fitting TRBD2. The CDR3 consists of 14 residues. Germline V gene data show CDR1 as SGDLS and CDR2 as YYNGEE. V shed 4 bases, J shed 4 bases, and the junction held 7 bases outside the gene matches.

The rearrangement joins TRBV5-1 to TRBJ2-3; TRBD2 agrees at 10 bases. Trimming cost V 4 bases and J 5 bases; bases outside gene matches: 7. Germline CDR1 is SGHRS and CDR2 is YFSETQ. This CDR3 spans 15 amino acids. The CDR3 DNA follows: TGCGCCAGCAGCGTAGCGGGGGGTGGGGAAGATACGCAGTATTTT. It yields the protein CASSVAGGGEDTQYF.

The CDR3 nucleotides read TGTGCCAGCGGGGGGCACCAAGAGACCCAGTACTTC. Translation: CASGGHQETQYF. The chain carries TRBV28 and TRBJ2-5; D tentatively reads TRBD1 or TRBD2 (6 bases each). This CDR3 is 12 amino acids long. Germline V gene data show CDR1 as MDHEN and CDR2 as SYDVKM. Trimming took off 8 bases at V and 0 bases at J, with 7 bases between the two ends.

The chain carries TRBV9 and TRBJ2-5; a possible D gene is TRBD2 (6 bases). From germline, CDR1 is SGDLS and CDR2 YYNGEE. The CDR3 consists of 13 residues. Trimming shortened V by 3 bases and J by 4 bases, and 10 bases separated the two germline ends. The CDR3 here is CASSGLGGETQYF. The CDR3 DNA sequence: TGTGCCAGCAGCGGCCTGGGGGGAGAGACCCAGTACTTC.